Listed below are T cell receptor beta chains from one sample, sequenced in a study of beta chain features in type 1 diabetes. Libraries were prepared by immunoSEQ multiplex PCR; TCRdb keeps only in-frame clonotypes and omits some of them. The sample records 150,000 or so clones, around a tenth being singletons. Sequencing used central memory CD4+ T cells from blood. These receptors were taken from a man in his late teens or twenties in good health. Both conserved end residues are part of each CDR3. The D gene is left open where the match is weak. The size of a clone is reported for some rows only, either as once, few or many, or as a class for expanded clones.

cdr3_aa cdr3_nt v_call d_call clone_size j_call
CAGKDTGSPWDTQYF TGCGCCGGAAAGGATACAGGGTCTCCCTGGGATACGCAGTATTTT TRBV5-1 - - TRBJ2-3
CASSQARGADTQYF TGCGCCAGCAGCCAAGCCCGCGGGGCAGATACGCAGTATTTT TRBV4-3 - many TRBJ2-3
CATRGTEGQPQHF TGTGCCACCAGAGGGACAGAGGGACAGCCCCAGCATTTT TRBV15 TRBD1 few TRBJ1-5
CASSSRDRDVTGELFF TGTGCCAGCAGCAGCCGGGACAGGGACGTCACCGGGGAGCTGTTTTTT TRBV11-3 TRBD1 few TRBJ2-2
CASSLSRQGYSLTGELFF TGTGCCAGCAGCTTATCGAGACAGGGATATTCTCTTACCGGGGAGCTGTTTTTT TRBV7-2 TRBD1 few TRBJ2-2
CASSPRRPATSADTQYF TGTGCCAGCAGCCCACGCCGGCCGGCTACTAGCGCAGATACGCAGTATTTT TRBV7-2 TRBD2 few TRBJ2-3
CASSPRQMNTEAFF TGTGCCAGCAGCCCGCGACAGATGAACACTGAAGCTTTCTTT TRBV7-6 - few TRBJ1-1
CASSFYETWTGPTGELFF TGTGCCAGCAGTTTTTACGAAACCTGGACAGGGCCCACCGGGGAGCTGTTTTTT TRBV27 TRBD1 - TRBJ2-2
CASSLFGGGVANEQFF TGTGCCAGCAGCTTATTCGGCGGGGGCGTGGCAAATGAGCAGTTCTTC TRBV7-2 - - TRBJ2-1
CASSQEGGGVGYGYTF TGCGCCAGCAGCCAAGAAGGAGGAGGGGTCGGCTATGGCTACACCTTC TRBV4-1 - few TRBJ1-2
CASSSGDSLAEKLFF TGTGCCAGCAGCTCAGGGGACAGTTTAGCCGAAAAACTGTTTTTT TRBV7-2 TRBD1 - TRBJ1-4
CAWSVQDNQPQHF TGTGCCTGGAGTGTGCAGGACAATCAGCCCCAGCATTTT TRBV30 - many TRBJ1-5
CASSPDRDRVHGYTF TGTGCCAGCAGCCCAGACCGGGACAGAGTACATGGCTACACCTTC TRBV9 TRBD1 once TRBJ1-2
CASSNQISGTGGRTQYF TGCGCCAGCTCAAACCAAATCTCCGGGACAGGGGGCCGGACCCAGTACTTC TRBV4-3 TRBD1 few TRBJ2-5
CASPREGSGANVLTF TGTGCCAGCCCCAGGGAAGGCTCTGGGGCCAACGTCCTGACTTTC TRBV7-2 - few TRBJ2-6
CASSDRGGGTDTQYF TGTGCCAGTTCAGACAGGGGGGGAGGCACAGATACGCAGTATTTT TRBV7-3 TRBD1 few TRBJ2-3
CSVRDRASTYNEQFF TGCAGCGTTCGAGACAGGGCTTCAACCTACAATGAGCAGTTCTTC TRBV29-1 TRBD1 few TRBJ2-1
CASISRYRNYGYTF TGTGCCAGCATCTCCCGTTACAGGAACTATGGCTACACCTTC TRBV6-5 - - TRBJ1-2
CSVAHGLGTDTQYF TGCAGCGTCGCCCATGGGCTCGGCACAGATACGCAGTATTTT TRBV29-1 - - TRBJ2-3
CASSTRTGNGYTF TGTGCCAGTAGTACACGGACAGGGAATGGCTACACCTTC TRBV19 TRBD1 few TRBJ1-2
CAIKDSGGEVETQYF TGTGCCATCAAGGATAGCGGGGGGGAAGTTGAGACCCAGTACTTC TRBV10-3 TRBD2 - TRBJ2-5
CASSATGHPDNEQYF TGTGCCAGTAGTGCCACGGGACACCCGGACAACGAGCAGTACTTC TRBV19 - - TRBJ2-7
CASSSEGLTDTQYF TGTGCCAGCAGCTCCGAAGGACTCACAGATACGCAGTATTTT TRBV5-4 - - TRBJ2-3
CASSLGGGGHAGETQYF TGTGCCAGCAGCTTAGGAGGCGGGGGCCACGCAGGAGAGACCCAGTACTTC TRBV7-3 - - TRBJ2-5
CASSQVDLGLANYNEQFF TGCGCCAGCAGCCAAGTTGATCTGGGACTAGCGAACTACAATGAGCAGTTCTTC TRBV4-1 TRBD2 many TRBJ2-1
CASSEAPRGSLHF TGTGCCAGCAGTGAAGCGCCCCGGGGGTCCCTCCACTTT TRBV2 - - TRBJ1-6
CASSTPRLSGGARGDEQFF TGTGCCAGCAGTACACCCCGCCTTAGCGGGGGGGCCAGGGGGGATGAGCAGTTCTTC TRBV28 TRBD2 few TRBJ2-1
CASSLGLAGRSTDTQYF TGTGCCAGCAGCTTAGGACTAGCGGGTCGAAGCACAGATACGCAGTATTTT TRBV7-9 TRBD2 - TRBJ2-3
CASSLVGGGGELFF TGTGCCAGCAGTTTGGTTGGGGGGGGTGGGGAGCTGTTTTTT TRBV27 TRBD2 few TRBJ2-2
CAWNPGAGASTDTQYF TGTGCCTGGAATCCTGGGGCGGGGGCCTCCACAGATACGCAGTATTTT TRBV30 - once TRBJ2-3
CASSLARGGSNEQFF TGCGCCAGCAGCTTGGCGCGGGGGGGGTCCAATGAGCAGTTCTTC TRBV5-1 TRBD2 few TRBJ2-1
CASSLVVSSGNEQFF TGTGCCAGCAGCTTAGTGGTTAGCTCTGGCAATGAGCAGTTCTTC TRBV7-9 - - TRBJ2-1
CASSYPAKSRTEAFF TGTGCCAGCAGTTACCCCGCCAAGAGCAGGACTGAAGCTTTCTTT TRBV6-5 - few TRBJ1-1